This TCR beta chain originates from a study of blood T cell repertoires in COVID-19. Study at large: Sources were T cells, B-cell-depleted T cells, or PBMCs; the material itself was cDNA or gDNA.

Some clones are missing from TCRdb's copy, which holds only in-frame ones; the method was immunoSEQ multiplex PCR. The table has fewer than 350,000 clones, around four fifths seen once. CDR1 is ENHRY, CDR2 SYGVKD, per germline. Trimming cost V 6 bases and J 2 bases; bases outside gene matches: 2. This CDR3 region has 14 residues. The V gene is TRBV10-3, the J gene TRBJ1-5; 9 bases agree with TRBD1. The specimen sequenced was peripheral blood. The origin of this receptor is a woman in her forties or fifties with active or convalescent COVID-19. The DNA of the CDR3 is TGTGCCATCAGGGGGGACAGGGGCAATCAGCCCCAGCATTTT. It yields the protein CAIRGDRGNQPQHF.